What follows is one TCR beta chain and its context. Authors' analysis steps: There were no quality scores in the junction-only immunoSEQ sequences, so filtering differed. Some clones are missing from TCRdb's copy, which holds only in-frame ones; the method was immunoSEQ multiplex PCR. Clone size and V and J calls were adopted from that table, with D and trimming inferred from the DNA. The sample consists of about 2.4 million clones, 80% to 95% of them appearing once. This entry comes from a study of shared clonotypes between healthy human individuals. The ends were cut back, 0 bases at V and 10 bases at J, with 8 bases in the middle. There are 12 residues in the CDR3. Germline V gene data show CDR1 as MGHRA and CDR2 as YSYEKL.

This chain links TRBV4-1 with TRBJ2-3; D remains ambiguous. This TCR was recovered from a man younger than 35 in good health. Some clones in this sample may be carry-over from other donors' samples. The sample comprised naive CD4+ T cells from PBMCs. The subset denotes: CD45RA+ positively selected. Here the CDR3 DNA reads TGCGCCAGCAGCCAAGATGCAAAGTCGCAGTATTTT. This codes for CASSQDAKSQYF.